These 21 T cell receptor beta chains came from one sample sequenced in a study of blood T cell repertoires in COVID-19. Using immunoSEQ multiplex PCR, the repertoire was profiled, and TCRdb retains in-frame clones only, with some absent. This table holds fewer than 300,000 clones, roughly 80% found once. The material sequenced was peripheral blood. These receptors came from a human donor with COVID-19, enrolled during active disease. The donor label of this sample is uncertain.

This sequence joins TRBV7-8 and TRBJ2-5; 8 nucleotides line up with TRBD2. This CDR3 spans 15 amino acids. Germline CDR1 is SGHVS and CDR2 is FQNEAQ. V lost 5 bases, J lost 5 bases, and 10 bases stayed unmatched. CDR3 sequence (DNA): TGTGCCAGCAGCACCTCCGGGACTAGTGTCGAGACCCAGTACTTC. It specifies CASSTSGTSVETQYF.

The rearrangement links TRBV30 to TRBJ1-4, with 8 bases aligning to TRBD1. The germline V gene encodes CDR1 GTSNPN and CDR2 SVGIG (reference sequence). V dropped 5 bases and J dropped 7; count of bases not matched to a gene: 18. The CDR3 has 17 residues. Here the CDR3 reads CAWCSGGQGAPSEKLFF. The CDR3 DNA reads as TGTGCCTGGTGTTCGGGTGGTCAGGGGGCGCCGAGTGAAAAACTGTTTTTT.

J is TRBJ1-1 and V is TRBV7-9, with a tentative D call TRBD1 (5 bases). The CDR3 is made up of 15 amino acids. Germline V gene lookup returns CDR1 SEHNR and CDR2 FQNEAQ (reference sequence). Trimming removed 2 bases from V and 0 bases from J, with 10 bases in between. In nucleotides, the CDR3 is TGTGCCAGCAGCTTAAACAGGAGGGTGAACACTGAAGCTTTCTTT. This sequence encodes CASSLNRRVNTEAFF.

V gene TRBV28 combines with J gene TRBJ1-2; TRBD1 aligns across 8 bases. The CDR3 consists of 13 residues. The trim removed 10 bases at V and 2 bases at J, leaving 6 bases unmatched. Germline values: CDR1 MDHEN, CDR2 SYDVKM. The DNA of the CDR3 is TGTGCCACCAAAAGGACAGGGAACTATGGCTACACCTTC. It codes for CATKRTGNYGYTF.

The V call is TRBV7-6, the J call TRBJ2-2; maybe TRBD1 (5 bases). CDR3 length equals 15 residues. Germline V gene sequence: CDR1 SGHVS, CDR2 FNYEAQ. The germline V and J ends were trimmed by 0 bases and 5 bases, with 10 bases remaining between them. The CDR3 is CASSLAQGRTGELFF. DNA of the CDR3: TGTGCCAGCAGCTTAGCTCAGGGAAGGACCGGGGAGCTGTTTTTT.

This chain connects TRBV18 to TRBJ2-6; the D gene is possibly TRBD1 (6 bases). Trimming left V 3 bases short and J 0 bases short, with 15 bases between. There are 18 residues in the CDR3. Germline-derived CDR1 and CDR2 are KGHSH and LQKENI. CDR3 in amino acids: CASSPGWGPHSGANVLTF. The CDR3 nucleotides read TGTGCCAGCTCACCCGGTTGGGGGCCCCACTCTGGGGCCAACGTCCTGACTTTC.

This clone was observed once. The chain recombines TRBV3-1 (or the pseudogene TRBV3-2) with TRBJ2-5; D is uncertain. Germline V gene lookup returns CDR1 LGHDT and CDR2 YNNKEL (reference sequence). The CDR3 consists of 16 residues. The germline V and J ends were trimmed by 0 bases and 5 bases, with 16 bases remaining between them. The chain's CDR3 is CASSQDGRGDGETQYF. In DNA, the CDR3 is TGTGCCAGCAGCCAAGATGGCCGTGGAGACGGGGAGACCCAGTACTTC.

The chain uses TRBV5-5 and TRBJ2-7; weak D call: TRBD2 (6 bases). V was shortened by 3 bases and J by 3 bases, with 13 bases between the two germline ends. Germline V gene lookup returns CDR1 SGHKS and CDR2 YYEKEE (reference sequence). There are 14 residues in the CDR3. This CDR3 reads CASSSPGVYYEQYF. Written as DNA, the CDR3 is TGTGCCAGCAGCTCGCCGGGAGTTTACTACGAGCAGTACTTC.

This clone is a singleton in its sample. This chain links TRBV28 with TRBJ1-2; D perhaps matches TRBD1 (6 bases). The CDR3 loop spans 14 amino acids. The V end lost 6 bases, the J end lost 4 bases, and 15 bases lay between the germline ends. Germline values: CDR1 MDHEN, CDR2 SYDVKM. The CDR3 here is CASRSPTGIYGYTF. The CDR3 DNA sequence: TGTGCCAGCAGGAGCCCGACAGGAATCTATGGCTACACCTTC.

CDR3: CASIKNRNRDRVTEQYF. CDR3 bases: TGTGCCAGCATAAAGAACAGGAACCGGGACAGGGTGACCGAGCAGTACTTC. V usage is TRBV21-1 and J usage is TRBJ2-7; the tabulated D call, TRBD1, remains unverified against the DNA. TRBV21-1 is annotated as a pseudogene. This CDR3 spans 17 amino acids.

This rearrangement joins TRBV5-1 to TRBJ1-2; 8 positions match TRBD1. Looked up from germline, CDR1 is SGHRS and CDR2 is YFSETQ. V shed 1 base, J shed 6 bases, and the junction held 8 bases outside the gene matches. This CDR3 region has 15 residues. CDR3 bases: TGCGCCAGCAGCTTGCAGGGGGCGGTTGAGGATGGCTACACCTTC. It translates to CASSLQGAVEDGYTF.

The chain has TRBV6-6 and TRBJ2-1; possible D gene TRBD1, 6 bases. Germline V CDR1 and CDR2: MNHNY, SVGAGI (reference sequence). Trimming cost V 7 bases and J 7 bases, with 17 bases left between them. The CDR3 is made up of 14 amino acids. The CDR3 DNA is TGTGCCAGCAATGTCGGACAGTCTTCTAATGAGCAGTTCTTC. Residues: CASNVGQSSNEQFF.

The chain combines TRBV19 with TRBJ1-5; perhaps TRBD1 as D (6 bases). With 2 bases removed from V and 9 bases from J, the gap between germline ends came to 11 bases. The CDR3 totals 13 residues. Germline V gene lookup returns CDR1 LNHDA and CDR2 SQIVND (reference sequence). CDR3 amino acids: CASSIQGFGPQHF. The CDR3 DNA reads as TGTGCCAGTAGTATACAGGGGTTTGGGCCCCAGCATTTT.

This clone has a handful of counts. J is TRBJ1-1 and V is TRBV30; no clear D. V was pared by 8 bases and J by 5 bases, with 12 bases between. Germline-derived CDR1 and CDR2 are GTSNPN and SVGIG (reference sequence). This CDR3 is 11 amino acids long. As DNA, the CDR3 is TGTGCCGAGGTTTCGGGGACTGAAGCTTTCTTT. Its translation: CAEVSGTEAFF.

This chain uses TRBV28 with TRBJ2-5; the D gene is possibly TRBD1 (6 bases). The CDR3 loop spans 13 amino acids. Trimming pared 4 bases from V and 4 bases from J, leaving 10 bases between. Germline V CDR1 and CDR2: MDHEN, SYDVKM. CDR3 coding DNA: TGTGCCAGCAGTTCGACAGGTCGAGAGACCCAGTACTTC. This translates into CASSSTGRETQYF.

J is TRBJ2-1 and V is TRBV9; 11 bases are a match to TRBD2. The germline V gene encodes CDR1 SGDLS and CDR2 YYNGEE. V lost 7 bases to trimming and J lost 7 bases; unmatched junction nucleotides: 10. CDR3 length: 15 amino acids. CDR3 in DNA: TGTGCCAGCTCCCTCGCCGGGACTAGCGGAAATGAGCAGTTCTTC. Protein: CASSLAGTSGNEQFF.

This clone is a singleton in its sample. J is TRBJ1-6 and V is TRBV28; 7 bases agree with TRBD1. V trimming: 5 bases; J trimming: 10 bases; junction bases outside the gene matches: 8. Germline lookup yields CDR1 MDHEN and CDR2 SYDVKM. The CDR3 is 14 amino acids. CDR3 DNA: TGTGCCAGCAGTCCTAGGATGGGACAGTCACCCCTCCACTTT. Translation gives CASSPRMGQSPLHF.

Here the CDR3 reads CASTMGRTGHQPQHF. Here the CDR3 DNA reads TGTGCCAGTACTATGGGGCGGACAGGGCATCAGCCCCAGCATTTT. The chain couples TRBV19 to TRBJ1-5; 8 positions agree with TRBD1. The CDR3 sequence is 15 residues long. Germline V lookup: CDR1 LNHDA, CDR2 SQIVND (reference sequence). The ends lost 7 bases at V and 5 bases at J; junction bases unmatched: 10. Complete variable domain (other parts from reference TRBV19 and TRBJ1-5): DGGITQSPKYLFRKEGQNVTLSCEQNLNHDAMYWYRQDPGQGLRLIYYSQIVNDFQKGDIAEGYSVSREKKESFPLTVTSAQKNPTAFYLCASTMGRTGHQPQHFGDGTRLSIL.

This chain connects TRBV7-9 to TRBJ2-3; D remains unclear. Germline CDR1 reads SEHNR; CDR2 reads FQNEAQ (reference sequence). V was clipped by 1 base and J by 0 bases, with 8 bases between them. The CDR3 has 15 residues. The CDR3 bases are TGTGCCAGCAGCTTAGGGTCAGGTAGCACAGATACGCAGTATTTT. Translating gives CASSLGSGSTDTQYF.

This clone showed up just once. V is TRBV5-4 and J is TRBJ1-1; D gene ambiguous. With 0 bases removed from V and 1 base from J, the gap between germline ends came to 7 bases. CDR1 SGHNT and CDR2 YYREEE come from the germline V gene (reference sequence). CDR3 size: 14 residues. The CDR3 sequence is CASSLGPGNTEAFF. The CDR3 coding sequence is TGTGCCAGCAGCTTGGGTCCAGGGAACACTGAAGCTTTCTTT.

V usage is TRBV6-2 or TRBV6-3 and J usage is TRBJ1-1, with D hard to call. V lost 1 base and J lost 4, with 4 bases in between. This CDR3 region has 12 residues. Germline V gives CDR1 MNHEY, CDR2 SVGEGT. The CDR3 here is CASSYYGTEAFF. The CDR3 DNA is TGTGCCAGCAGTTACTACGGCACTGAAGCTTTCTTT.